This TCR beta chain was recovered during a study of T cell responses to AZD1222 COVID-19 vaccine (TCRdb year 2021). The study in broad terms: A total of 230 to 250 trial participants underwent TCR sequencing, of whom about 200 received two doses of AZD1222 and about 25 received two doses of the MenACWY control vaccine. Trial participants were enrolled into age subgroups of 18-55, 56-69 and 70-plus years, which contained roughly 140, 27 and 60 TCR-sequenced participants, respectively.

The CDR3 regions of human TCRbeta chains were analyzed by immunosequencing. The authors processed their data as follows. TCRs in the repertoires were matched against a reference library of SARS-CoV-2-specific TCRs that had been generated with the MIRA antigen-specificity platform. Breadth was defined as the fraction of unique TCRs that were SARS-CoV-2-associated. Depth was defined as the fraction of total T cells that were SARS-CoV-2-associated. Each spike-specific TCR was assigned to its reactive spike region and to a CD4 or CD8 class using the MIRA data. Log10-transformed breadth and depth values were compared by one-way ANOVA with Sidak's multiple comparisons tests. TCRdb's version of the immuneACCESS table is confined to in-frame rearrangements and falls short of the full clone set. An unresolved V gene accounts for under half of the shortfall where checked; the remainder is of unknown origin. That table supplies the V and J calls and clone size; D and trimming were determined from the DNA. The sample contains around 150,000 clones, around 92% of them found a single time. The ten largest clones capture approximately 1.2% of the sample.

With respect to this clone: The specificity of this receptor is unknown. One base away there is no much larger clone; base qualities are not given.

Summary of the overall study and its limitations: Spike-specific TCR breadth and depth rose significantly after two AZD1222 doses compared with day 0 and with MenACWY recipients. Because no day 14 peak-response samples were available, repertoires were characterized only after the peak T cell response. The 56-69-year group was small, and its depth increase did not reach significance, likely because of low power. Nearly half of unique spike-specific TCRs reportedly recognized epitopes outside regions mutated in the B.1.351 and B.1.1.7 variants. Vaccine-associated CD4 TCRs spanned the whole spike protein, with dominant responses in regions 160-218 and 743-854. Conclusions about previously exposed vaccinees were limited because only five to seven AZD1222 recipients were SARS-CoV-2 seropositive at baseline. Most participants were white British and females outnumbered males, and the authors suggested that clonal diversity may have been underestimated.

The intended sense of this specimen's time point label: about 28 days (+/-7) after the second vaccine dose. Because spike-specific TCR depth and breadth did not differ between the two schedules, AZD1222 recipients who got a second dose at roughly 4 weeks were pooled with those who got a second dose at roughly 12 weeks. Vaccinee samples came from UK trials COV001 and COV002, including a single-blind randomized controlled phase 2/3 trial of AZD1222 (ChAdOx1 nCoV-19) in healthy adults. Trial participant PBMC samples were collected at day 0 and day 28 after the second dose for TCRbeta chain sequencing. This specimen consisted of peripheral blood, obtained 28 days after the second AZD1222 dose. This clonotype was sampled from an adult who received the AZD1222 COVID-19 vaccine.

The sequenced DNA: TGTGCCAGCAGCGTATCAGTGAACTCTGGAAACACCATATATTTT. This sequence encodes CASSVSVNSGNTIYF. Recombination linked TRBV9 to TRBJ1-3; the D gene cannot be resolved reliably. Reading from cysteine to phenylalanine, the CDR3 counts 15 amino acids. Left in the record is the CDR3 DNA by itself, 45 bases read in frame from the first base. CDR1 and CDR2 are read off the germline V gene as SGDLS and YYNGEE. V and J are truncated by 1 base and 0 bases respectively, leaving an intervening sequence of 8 bases.